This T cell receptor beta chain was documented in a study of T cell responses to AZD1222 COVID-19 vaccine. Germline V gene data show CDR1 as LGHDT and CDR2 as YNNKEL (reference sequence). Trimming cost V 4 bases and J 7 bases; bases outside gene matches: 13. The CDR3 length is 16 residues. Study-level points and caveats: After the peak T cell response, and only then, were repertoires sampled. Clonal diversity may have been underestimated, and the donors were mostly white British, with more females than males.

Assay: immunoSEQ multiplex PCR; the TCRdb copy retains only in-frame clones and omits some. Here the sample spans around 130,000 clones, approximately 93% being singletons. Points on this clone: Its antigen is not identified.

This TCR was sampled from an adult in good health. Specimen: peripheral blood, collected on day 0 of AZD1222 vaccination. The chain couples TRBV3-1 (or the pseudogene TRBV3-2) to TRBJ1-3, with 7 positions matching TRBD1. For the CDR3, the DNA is TGTGCCAGCAGCCGAACCTTTTCAGGGGGTTTTAACACCATATATTTT. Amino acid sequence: CASSRTFSGGFNTIYF.